These 18 T cell receptor beta chains originate from one sample sequenced in a study of cytomegalovirus exposure and HLA in healthy donors. It was with 60 Vbeta and 13 Jbeta primers that the PCR ran. Only in-frame clones appear in the TCRdb table, and some are missing; sequencing was by immunoSEQ multiplex PCR. The sample records some 200,000 clones, around 75% being singletons. The sample consisted of PBMCs. Receptor source: a female donor in good health and CMV-seronegative.

The V gene is TRBV27, the J gene TRBJ2-5; D is unclear. Matching the DNA end better, TRBJ2-7 makes the J call doubtful. CDR3 length: 13 residues. Germline assignment: CDR1 MNHEY and CDR2 SMNVEV (reference sequence). The CDR3 loop is CASSPNYSYEQYF. The CDR3 DNA follows: TGTGCCAGCAGTCCCAACTACTCCTACGAGCAGTACTTC.

The chain joins TRBV6-5 to TRBJ1-4; D ambiguous. Per the germline V gene, CDR1 is MNHEY and CDR2 is SVGAGI. There are 15 residues in the CDR3. Trimming stripped 4 bases from V and 3 bases from J, with 12 bases between. The CDR3 loop is CASSSAGNPNEKLFF. CDR3 DNA: TGTGCCAGCAGTTCAGCGGGTAATCCTAATGAAAAACTGTTTTTT.

The J gene is TRBJ2-2, the V gene TRBV4-2; 8 bases map to TRBD2. The CDR3 totals 17 residues. J gave up 0 bases and V 0 bases, and 3 bases lay outside the gene matches. Germline V CDR1 and CDR2: LGHNA, YNFKEQ. In DNA form, the CDR3 reads TGTGCCAGCAGCCAAGAGATTAGCGGGGCGAACACCGGGGAGCTGTTTTTT. Encoded protein: CASSQEISGANTGELFF.

The chain links TRBV29-1 to TRBJ2-7, with 7 bases lining up with TRBD1. CDR1 and CDR2 (germline): SQVTM, ANQGSEA. Unmatched junction bases numbered 7, after V lost 3 bases and J lost 8 bases. The CDR3 covers 12 residues. The CDR3 protein is CSVDPQGSQQYF. Here the CDR3 DNA reads TGCAGCGTTGACCCACAGGGGAGCCAGCAGTACTTC.

The chain carries TRBV18 and TRBJ2-1, with D perhaps matching TRBD2 (7 bases). Trimming pared 8 bases from V and 5 bases from J, leaving 28 bases between. The CDR3 extends over 18 amino acids. Germline CDR1 is KGHSH and CDR2 is LQKENI. CDR3 coding DNA: TGTGCCAGCCATCGTAATGACGGGGGGCTAGGGAGGAACAATGAGCAGTTCTTC. Translation gives CASHRNDGGLGRNNEQFF.

This sequence joins TRBV11-3 and TRBJ2-2; 7 bases align to TRBD1. The CDR3 has 15 residues. Trimming took 3 bases from V and 7 from J; bases not matched to a gene: 8. The germline V gene has CDR1 SGHNT and CDR2 YENEEA. DNA for the CDR3: TGTGCCAGCAGCTTGGAGACAGGGTTATACGGGGAGCTGTTTTTT. This gives the protein CASSLETGLYGELFF.

The V and J genes are TRBV19 and TRBJ2-1, with 14 bases fitting TRBD2. V lost 3 bases, J lost 2 bases, and 3 bases stayed unmatched. Germline CDR1 is LNHDA and CDR2 is SQIVND (reference sequence). CDR3 length equals 17 residues. This chain's CDR3 is CASSIGTSGSAYNEQFF. The CDR3 bases are TGTGCCAGTAGTATTGGGACTAGCGGGAGCGCCTACAATGAGCAGTTCTTC.

J is TRBJ1-5 and V is TRBV7-6, with 7 bases identical to TRBD1. V shed 3 bases and J 4 bases; nucleotides not matched to a gene: 6. Germline assignment: CDR1 SGHVS and CDR2 FNYEAQ. This CDR3 region has 15 residues. CDR3 DNA sequence: TGTGCCAGCAGCTTCCGACAGGGCGGTAATCAGCCCCAGCATTTT. Protein: CASSFRQGGNQPQHF. Based on the CDR3 plus reference TRBV7-6 and TRBJ1-5, the full variable domain is GAGVSQSPRYKVTKRGQDVALRCDPISGHVSLYWYRQALGQGPEFLTYFNYEAQQDKSGLPNDRFSAERPEGSISTLTIQRTEQRDSAMYRCASSFRQGGNQPQHFGDGTRLSIL.

The chain recombines TRBV27 with TRBJ1-5; D unresolved. The CDR3 runs to 15 residues. Trimming pared 5 bases from V and 0 bases from J, leaving 11 bases between. The germline gives CDR1 MNHEY, CDR2 SMNVEV (reference sequence). CDR3 coding DNA: TGTGCCAGCAGTCTCTCCAGTTATAGCAATCAGCCCCAGCATTTT. It encodes CASSLSSYSNQPQHF.

CDR3 amino acids: CASSLAGGYNEQFF. CDR3 nucleotide sequence: TGTGCCAGCAGCTTAGCGGGGGGGTACAATGAGCAGTTCTTC. The rearrangement joins TRBV7-9 to TRBJ2-1; 7 bases match TRBD2. Trimming at V came to 0 bases and at J to 4 bases, leaving 0 bases not matched to a gene. Per germline, CDR1 SEHNR and CDR2 FQNEAQ (reference sequence). The CDR3 has 14 amino acids.

J is TRBJ1-1 and V is TRBV4-1, with a possible D match to TRBD1 (5 bases). The length of the CDR3 is 15 residues. V shed 2 bases and J shed 4 bases, with 14 bases lying between them. Looked up from germline, CDR1 is MGHRA and CDR2 is YSYEKL. The CDR3, as DNA: TGCGCCAGCAGCCAACGCAGGGAGGTGGGCACTGAAGCTTTCTTT. Translation: CASSQRREVGTEAFF.

The chain employs TRBV5-1 and TRBJ2-1; 7 bases fit TRBD2. This CDR3 has 14 residues. Germline assignment: CDR1 SGHRS and CDR2 YFSETQ. The V segment lost 2 bases and the J segment 8 bases; nucleotides outside the gene matches: 7. The CDR3 is CASSFTAGGYEQFF. CDR3 bases: TGCGCCAGCAGCTTTACGGCCGGGGGGTATGAGCAGTTCTTC.

This clone was observed a handful of times. The rearrangement uses TRBV5-6 and TRBJ2-5; 7 bases agree with TRBD1. The V gene's germline CDR1 is SGHDT and CDR2 YYEEEE. The CDR3 consists of 15 residues. With 4 bases clipped from V and 1 base from J, the junction kept 7 bases outside the gene matches. The CDR3 here is CASSTRRQGQETQYF. CDR3 nucleotide sequence: TGTGCCAGCAGCACCCGGAGACAGGGCCAAGAGACCCAGTACTTC.

The chain uses TRBV19 and TRBJ2-5; the match to TRBD1 covers 10 bases. CDR1 is LNHDA, CDR2 SQIVND, per germline (reference sequence). This CDR3 comprises 16 residues. V dropped 5 bases and J dropped 3; count of bases not matched to a gene: 9. The CDR3 reads CASSPRQGAREETQYF. The CDR3, as DNA: TGTGCCAGTAGTCCCCGACAGGGGGCGCGGGAAGAGACCCAGTACTTC.

This rearrangement joins TRBV5-1 to TRBJ2-3; D unclear. The CDR3 runs to 15 residues. The V end was cut by 4 bases, the J end by 0 bases, with 12 bases between. Germline CDR1 is SGHRS and CDR2 is YFSETQ. The CDR3 loop reads CASSPNVGSTDTQYF. The CDR3 DNA is TGCGCCAGCAGCCCAAACGTCGGGAGCACAGATACGCAGTATTTT.

J is TRBJ2-3 and V is TRBV29-1; no clear D gene. This CDR3 has 11 amino acids. Between the trimmed V and J ends, which lost 7 bases and 0 bases, there was a span of 5 bases. Germline CDR1 and CDR2: SQVTM and ANQGSEA. This CDR3 is CSATSTDTQYF. The CDR3 DNA is TGCAGCGCGACTAGCACAGATACGCAGTATTTT.

The rearrangement links TRBV11-2 to TRBJ2-3; weak D call: TRBD2 (6 bases). V was cut by 0 bases and J by 6 bases, with 22 bases left in between. The CDR3 runs 18 residues. From germline, CDR1 is SGHAT and CDR2 FQNNGV. In DNA form, the CDR3 reads TGTGCCAGCAGCTTAGATCAATGGGCGGGAAGGATTATGGATACGCAGTATTTT. This encodes CASSLDQWAGRIMDTQYF. Supplemented by reference TRBV11-2 and TRBJ2-3, the full variable domain reads EAGVAQSPRYKIIEKRQSVAFWCNPISGHATLYWYQQILGQGPKLLIQFQNNGVVDDSQLPKDRFSAERLKGVDSTLKIQPAKLEDSAVYLCASSLDQWAGRIMDTQYFGPGTRLTVL.

The rearrangement uses TRBV6-1 and TRBJ2-5; D is undetermined. CDR1 is MNHNS and CDR2 is SASEGT in the germline V gene. This CDR3 contains 13 residues. The V end was cut by 7 bases, the J end by 0 bases, with 9 bases between. CDR3 coding DNA: TGTGCCAGCATTGCGAGGTACCAAGAGACCCAGTACTTC. Translated: CASIARYQETQYF.